The next 26 T cell receptor beta chains were all read from a single sample in a study of molecular identifiers for immune sequencing clone quantification. A single record per CDR3 protein comes from TCRdb applying MiXCR to the PCR reads. Of under 600,000 distinct CDR3 sequences listed, around 25% are singletons. Sequenced: naive CD8+ T cells from blood, with Jurkat cell RNA spiked in. Subset denoted: FACS-sorted CD8+CD4-CCR7+CD45RA+ naive T cells. The receptors shown here come from a human donor in good health. Some libraries in this study had Jurkat cell RNA spiked in.

For this clonotype: With a much larger clone just one base away, this may be a read error. The J gene is TRBJ2-3, the V gene TRBV6-1; D might be TRBD1 (6 bases). The CDR3 covers 16 residues. From germline, CDR1 is MNHNS and CDR2 SASEGT. CDR3 region: CASSAYLTGSTGTQYF. In nucleotides, the CDR3 is TGTGCCAGCAGCGCCTATTTGACAGGTAGCACAGGTACGCAGTATTTT.

CDR3 sequence reads: CATSIREGQGTQETQYF. Written as DNA, the CDR3 is TGTGCCACCAGCATTAGAGAGGGACAGGGGACCCAAGAGACCCAGTACTTC. The rearrangement joins TRBV15 to TRBJ2-5, with 10 bases aligning to TRBD1. The germline V gene has CDR1 LNHNV and CDR2 YYDKDF (reference sequence). The ends lost 4 bases at V and 1 base at J; junction bases unmatched: 9. The CDR3 contains 17 residues. The variable domain in full, with the rest retrieved from reference TRBV15 and TRBJ2-5, is DAMVIQNPRYQVTQFGKPVTLSCSQTLNHNVMYWYQQKSSQAPKLLFHYYDKDFNNEADTPDNFQSRRPNTSFCFLDIRSPGLGDTAMYLCATSIREGQGTQETQYFGPGTRLLVL.

This chain joins TRBV30 and TRBJ2-6, with TRBD1 matching over 8 bases. Per the germline V gene, CDR1 is GTSNPN and CDR2 is SVGIG (reference sequence). Trimming cost V 3 bases and J 0 bases; bases outside gene matches: 16. This CDR3 spans 20 amino acids. This CDR3 reads CAWSVDRGDPFSSGANVLTF. The CDR3 DNA sequence: TGTGCCTGGAGCGTAGACAGGGGCGATCCTTTTAGCTCTGGGGCCAACGTCCTGACTTTC.

This clonotype was counted only a few times. The chain couples TRBV12-3 or TRBV12-4 to TRBJ2-2, with D possibly being TRBD1 or TRBD2 (5 bases each). Trimming shortened V by 6 bases and J by 5 bases, and 19 bases separated the two germline ends. The CDR3 runs 16 residues. DNA of the CDR3: TGTGCCAGCAGCCCCGGGTGGTTTGGGGGAACCGGGGAGCTGTTTTTT. Its translation is CASSPGWFGGTGELFF.

This clonotype has at least ten counts. The CDR3 coding sequence is TGTGCCAGCAGCTCAGGTAGGAGCACTGAAGCTTTCTTT. Encoded protein: CASSSGRSTEAFF. The chain carries TRBV5-5 and TRBJ1-1; D unresolved. The V end lost 3 bases, the J end lost 4 bases, and 10 bases lay between the germline ends. CDR1 is SGHKS and CDR2 is YYEKEE in the germline V gene (reference sequence). CDR3 length: 13 residues.

As regards this clonotype: At one end, the junction sequence differs from germline, possibly due to a read error. The V gene is TRBV6-6, the J gene TRBJ1-2; 8 positions agree with TRBD1. Germline CDR1 reads MNHNY; CDR2 reads SVGAGI (reference sequence). The CDR3 covers 14 residues. In DNA, the CDR3 is TGTGCCAGCAGTTACTCGCCAGGGGGCTACGGCTACGCCTTC. Its protein product is CASSYSPGGYGYAF.

This clonotype was observed a few times. The chain recombines TRBV23-1 with TRBJ2-2; tentatively, D is TRBD2 (7 bases). TRBV23-1 is treated as an ORF (open reading frame) with a function not yet certain. The V gene lost 0 bases and the J gene lost 4 bases, with 15 bases spanning the gap. The CDR3 contains 17 residues. DNA for the CDR3: TGCGCCAGCAGTCAATCGGGGGGGGCCGCGGGCACCGGGGAGCTGTTTTTT. The encoded protein is CASSQSGGAAGTGELFF.

The chain combines TRBV6-1 with TRBJ1-1; D is uncertain. The CDR3 extends over 14 amino acids. Germline loops: CDR1 MNHNS, CDR2 SASEGT. V was pared by 5 bases and J by 10 bases, with 20 bases between. CDR3: CASSQTHQALGAFF. CDR3 DNA sequence: TGTGCCAGCAGTCAAACTCACCAGGCCTTGGGAGCTTTCTTT.

To note about this clonotype: The conserved phenylalanine or tryptophan is not found at the CDR3 terminus, so this likely reflects a read error. This sequence joins TRBV2 and TRBJ1-2; D ambiguous. This CDR3 is built from 11 residues. Germline V lookup: CDR1 SNHLY, CDR2 FYNNEI. V was shortened by 3 bases and J by 4 bases, with 3 bases between the two germline ends. This CDR3 is CASSDGYGYTS. The DNA for the CDR3 is TGTGCCAGCAGTGATGGCTATGGCTACACCTCC.

This clonotype has more than one count but fewer than ten. V and J are TRBV7-8 and TRBJ2-3; 9 positions match TRBD2. J lost 5 bases, V lost 5 bases, and 8 bases had no gene match. CDR1 and CDR2 from the germline V gene are SGHVS and FQNEAQ. The CDR3 is 15 residues long. The CDR3 region has the DNA TGTGCCAGCAGCCCTGTAGCGGGGGAAGGAGATACGCAGTATTTT. Translation gives CASSPVAGEGDTQYF. Complete variable domain (other parts from reference TRBV7-8 and TRBJ2-3): GAGVSQSPRYKVAKRGQDVALRCDPISGHVSLFWYQQALGQGPEFLTYFQNEAQLDKSGLPSDRFFAERPEGSVSTLKIQRTQQEDSAVYLCASSPVAGEGDTQYFGPGTRLTVL.

This clonotype was counted only a few times. The chain couples TRBV6-5 to TRBJ1-5; unclear D gene. Germline V lookup: CDR1 MNHEY, CDR2 SVGAGI. The CDR3 has 15 residues. The V gene lost 0 bases and the J gene lost 1 base, with 7 bases spanning the gap. Here the CDR3 DNA reads TGTGCCAGCAGTTACTCTCCCAGCAGCAATCAGCCCCAGCATTTT. This translates into CASSYSPSSNQPQHF.

This clonotype was seen once. V gene TRBV18 combines with J gene TRBJ2-7, with 9 bases fitting TRBD2. This CDR3 has 14 residues. The junction had 3 bases not matched to a gene; V was cut back by 5 bases and J by 1 base. The germline V gene has CDR1 KGHSH and CDR2 LQKENI. The CDR3 is CASSDLAGSYEQYF. DNA for the CDR3: TGTGCCAGCTCAGATCTAGCGGGATCCTACGAGCAGTACTTC.

The chain carries TRBV30 and TRBJ2-2; D gene uncertain. The V and J ends lost 2 bases and 5 bases respectively, with 9 bases between them. The CDR3 totals 13 residues. Germline CDR1 is GTSNPN and CDR2 is SVGIG (reference sequence). The DNA for the CDR3 is TGTGCCTGGAGTTTTCCCGGTACCGGGGAGCTGTTTTTT. Its translation is CAWSFPGTGELFF.

Many counts were recorded for this clonotype. V is TRBV28 and J is TRBJ2-7; 9 bases are a match to TRBD1. This CDR3 has 14 residues. CDR1 MDHEN and CDR2 SYDVKM come from the germline V gene. The junction had 5 bases not matched to a gene; V was cut back by 6 bases and J by 2 bases. The CDR3 coding sequence is TGTGCCAGCAGATACAGGGGGCTCGCCTACGAGCAGTACTTC. This codes for CASRYRGLAYEQYF.

This clonotype showed up many times. The chain has TRBV6-6 and TRBJ2-3; D remains unclear. Per germline, CDR1 MNHNY and CDR2 SVGAGI (reference sequence). The CDR3 spans 10 residues. The V gene lost 10 bases and the J gene lost 3 bases, with 5 bases spanning the gap. The CDR3 loop reads CAIGTDTQYF. DNA for the CDR3: TGTGCCATCGGAACAGATACGCAGTATTTT.

The sample holds a few counts of this clonotype. V usage is TRBV27 and J usage is TRBJ2-2, with D unresolved. V lost 2 bases and J 0 bases, leaving 7 bases between the germline ends. Per germline, CDR1 MNHEY and CDR2 SMNVEV (reference sequence). CDR3 size: 15 residues. The CDR3 region has the DNA TGTGCCAGCAGTTTAAGGTCCCCGAACACCGGGGAGCTGTTTTTT. It encodes CASSLRSPNTGELFF.

This clonotype was seen at least ten times. The V and J genes are TRBV7-2 and TRBJ2-1, with a tentative D call TRBD1 (6 bases). V was trimmed by 0 bases and J by 8 bases, leaving 20 bases between them. The CDR3 length is 17 residues. The germline CDR1 and CDR2 sequences are SGHTA and FQGNSA. The CDR3 DNA follows: TGTGCCAGCAGCTTAGCGGCAGGGGTGATACCTGCGGATGAGCAGTTCTTC. This translates into CASSLAAGVIPADEQFF.

The chain employs TRBV7-6 and TRBJ1-6; D remains ambiguous. CDR3 length equals 16 residues. With 5 bases removed from V and 1 base from J, the gap between germline ends came to 12 bases. CDR1 and CDR2 (germline): SGHVS, FNYEAQ. The CDR3 sequence: CASSPGPASYNSPLHF. CDR3 bases: TGTGCCAGCAGCCCTGGGCCGGCGTCCTATAATTCACCCCTCCACTTT.

The chain combines TRBV28 with TRBJ2-3; D uncertain. The germline V and J ends were trimmed by 3 bases and 1 base, with 14 bases remaining between them. The CDR3 extends over 16 amino acids. The V gene's germline CDR1 is MDHEN and CDR2 SYDVKM. CDR3 in DNA: TGTGCCAGCAGTTTCGGCTGGGTCGGGCGCACAGATACGCAGTATTTT. This sequence encodes CASSFGWVGRTDTQYF. The full variable domain, with the rest looked up from reference TRBV28 and TRBJ2-3, is DVKVTQSSRYLVKRTGEKVFLECVQDMDHENMFWYRQDPGLGLRLIYFSYDVKMKEKGDIPEGYSVSREKKERFSLILESASTNQTSMYLCASSFGWVGRTDTQYFGPGTRLTVL.

This clonotype was counted many times. The gene calls are TRBV29-1 and TRBJ1-1; D gene uncertain. CDR3 length: 12 residues. Between the trimmed V and J ends, which lost 3 bases and 4 bases, there was a span of 9 bases. Germline CDR1 SQVTM, CDR2 ANQGSEA. CDR3 in amino acids: CSVEALTTEAFF. The CDR3 DNA reads as TGCAGCGTTGAGGCGCTAACCACTGAAGCTTTCTTT.

Turning to this clonotype: This may stem from a read error, because a much larger clone lies one nucleotide away. The rearrangement links TRBV12-3 or TRBV12-4 to TRBJ2-3; D is perhaps TRBD1 or TRBD2 (5 bases each). CDR3 length: 16 residues. The CDR3 sequence is CASSLEDTASTDTQNF. In DNA form, the CDR3 reads TGTGCCAGCAGTTTAGAGGACACCGCTAGCACAGATACGCAGAATTTT.

In this sample, this clonotype turned up many times. The rearrangement joins TRBV29-1 to TRBJ1-2; D is undetermined. Per germline, CDR1 SQVTM and CDR2 ANQGSEA. V was pared by 2 bases and J by 2 bases, with 12 bases between. The CDR3 has 14 amino acids. CDR3 region: CSVEYADTNYGYTF. DNA for the CDR3: TGCAGCGTTGAATACGCGGATACCAACTATGGCTACACCTTC.

This clonotype was detected only once. One junction end does not reproduce the germline sequence, and a read error may be involved. The CDR3 spells CAWSVRGFPGNTVYF. As DNA, the CDR3 is TGTGCCTGGAGTGTACGGGGATTTCCTGGAAACACCGTATATTTT. The chain employs TRBV30 and TRBJ1-3; no clear D gene. The CDR3 has 15 residues. Germline-derived CDR1 and CDR2 are GTSNPN and SVGIG (reference sequence).

Comments on this clonotype: Just one base apart from a much larger clone, this may be a read error. Here the CDR3 omits its conserved ending phenylalanine or tryptophan, so a read error is the likely source. The chain recombines TRBV6-2 or TRBV6-3 with TRBJ1-5, with D unclear. The CDR3 covers 14 residues. V was pared by 7 bases and J by 6 bases, with 16 bases between. The germline V gene has CDR1 MNHEY and CDR2 SVGEGT. The CDR3 loop reads CASMGESGIQPQHY. The DNA for the CDR3 is TGTGCCAGCATGGGAGAAAGTGGTATTCAGCCCCAGCATTAT.

This clonotype has only a few counts. V usage is TRBV7-3 and J usage is TRBJ2-3, with unresolved D. The CDR3 length is 14 residues. Germline V gives CDR1 SGHTA, CDR2 FQGTGA. V shed 4 bases and J shed 4 bases, with 12 bases lying between them. The chain's CDR3 is CASSSDGNADTQYF. Written as DNA, the CDR3 is TGTGCCAGCAGCTCCGACGGAAACGCAGATACGCAGTATTTT.

This clonotype was counted ten times or more. This chain joins TRBV7-6 and TRBJ2-7, with TRBD1 matching 10 bases. This CDR3 comprises 14 residues. The junction had 0 bases not matched to a gene; V was cut back by 0 bases and J by 4 bases. The germline V gene encodes CDR1 SGHVS and CDR2 FNYEAQ. CDR3 nucleotide sequence: TGTGCCAGCAGCTTAGCGGACAGGGGGTACGAGCAGTACTTC. Its translation is CASSLADRGYEQYF. Full variable domain (remainder filled in from reference TRBV7-6 and TRBJ2-7): GAGVSQSPRYKVTKRGQDVALRCDPISGHVSLYWYRQALGQGPEFLTYFNYEAQQDKSGLPNDRFSAERPEGSISTLTIQRTEQRDSAMYRCASSLADRGYEQYFGPGTRLTVT.